This paragraph covers one TCR beta chain sequence. These data are taken from a study of blood T cell repertoires in COVID-19. Study-wide background: The study drew acute and convalescent COVID-19 samples from the United States, Italy and Spain. Nucleic acid was either cDNA or gDNA, and it came from T cells, B-cell-depleted T cells, or PBMCs.

Per the study methods: Amplified reference gene primers provided the basis for estimating nucleated cell counts. Method: immunoSEQ multiplex PCR; TCRdb's copy keeps in-frame clones and lacks some. V, J and clone size are those of that table, while D and trimming were read from the DNA. Of over 90,000 clones in the sample, about nine tenths were seen once. The ends lost 7 bases at V and 5 bases at J; junction bases unmatched: 11. The CDR3 covers 15 residues. CDR1 MNHEY and CDR2 SVGAGI come from the germline V gene. This TCR was recovered from a woman aged 70-85 years with acute or convalescent COVID-19. Sample: peripheral blood. The V gene is TRBV6-5, the J gene TRBJ2-5, with 9 bases identical to TRBD2. The DNA of the CDR3 is TGTGCCAGCAAAGGTTGGGCGGGGGGGCAGGAGACCCAGTACTTC. It specifies CASKGWAGGQETQYF.